These T cell receptor beta chains were read from a single sample in a study of blood T cell repertoires in COVID-19. Sequencing was performed with immunoSEQ multiplex PCR; in TCRdb, only in-frame clones are kept and a portion is missing. The data contain 70,000 or so clones, around 86% of them singletons. The sequenced material came from peripheral blood. These receptors were obtained from a man aged 40-49 years with COVID-19, enrolled during active disease. Each CDR3 is given without its conserved first and last residue. The D gene is left open where the match is weak.

j_call,v_call,d_call,cdr3_length,cdr3_aa
TRBJ2-1,TRBV5-1,-,10,ASSVTSDEQF
TRBJ2-6,TRBV2,-,15,ASSEGYRPSGANVLT
TRBJ2-7,TRBV5-6,TRBD2,12,ASSLAGARNEQY
TRBJ1-3,TRBV11-2,-,15,ASSLDPLATSGNTIY
TRBJ1-6,TRBV2,TRBD1,12,ASRGGQYNSPLH
TRBJ2-7,TRBV7-9,-,11,ASSFPGSYEQY
TRBJ2-3,TRBV7-2,-,11,ASSTRGSDTQY
TRBJ2-5,TRBV3-1/TRBV3-2,-,12,ASSQATTQETQY
TRBJ2-5,TRBV7-8,TRBD2,13,ASSSAWLAGSTQY
TRBJ1-1,TRBV2,TRBD1,12,ASLDRVRNTEAF
TRBJ2-4,TRBV30,-,14,AWSPPGQGAGDIQY
TRBJ1-3,TRBV2,TRBD1,12,ASSGQGTGNTIY
TRBJ2-1,TRBV30,TRBD2,11,AWSRTTSGRQF
TRBJ2-5,TRBV21-1,-,12,ASSKGAMQETQY
TRBJ2-3,TRBV7-9,-,11,ASRTSGTDTQY
TRBJ1-4,TRBV5-1,TRBD1,12,ASSLGDRDEKLF
TRBJ2-1,TRBV6-2/TRBV6-3,-,10,ASSLLYNEQF
TRBJ2-1,TRBV7-6,TRBD1,14,ASSPGQGSSYNEQF
TRBJ1-1,TRBV27,-,13,ASSQLGGARAEAF
TRBJ2-1,TRBV7-8,TRBD2,13,ASSLLAGGLDEQF
TRBJ1-6,TRBV27,TRBD1,13,ASSLVGTGGSPLH
TRBJ2-3,TRBV6-5,-,13,ASSSGGANTDTQY
TRBJ1-3,TRBV28,TRBD1,13,ASSLSQGVRNTIY
TRBJ2-5,TRBV2,-,12,ASSEGTYQGTQY
TRBJ1-1,TRBV6-5,-,13,ASCLDSLMNTEAF
TRBJ1-2,TRBV6-5,TRBD1,11,ASKQQGKDGYT
TRBJ2-7,TRBV9,TRBD1,14,ASSVAGTGLMSEQY
TRBJ1-1,TRBV2,-,13,ASSGQGGINTEAF
TRBJ2-1,TRBV5-1,TRBD2,13,ASSFQLAANNEQF
TRBJ1-3,TRBV6-5,TRBD1,12,ASMRDRGVNTIY
TRBJ1-5,TRBV27,-,12,ASSFRGDNQPQH
TRBJ2-1,TRBV2,TRBD1,12,ASSSLQGAVAQF
TRBJ2-1,TRBV7-3,TRBD2,14,ASSPEYSGGFNEQF
TRBJ2-2,TRBV2,TRBD1,12,ASIRDRGPGELF
TRBJ1-6,TRBV6-5,-,13,ASKAGSHYNSPLH
TRBJ1-5,TRBV30,-,12,AWNGGISNQPQH
TRBJ2-1,TRBV5-1,TRBD2,14,ASSTSSGKSVNEQF
TRBJ1-1,TRBV28,-,13,ASFSPGGEPTEAF
TRBJ2-7,TRBV10-1,TRBD2,10,ASSGGPGEQY
TRBJ2-5,TRBV15,TRBD1,12,ATSSGQGRETQY
TRBJ1-1,TRBV5-1,TRBD1,12,ASSWTGFETEAF
TRBJ1-2,TRBV3-1/TRBV3-2,-,12,ASSQTVSSYGYT
TRBJ1-2,TRBV9,-,10,ASSPSNYGYT
TRBJ1-2,TRBV3-1/TRBV3-2,-,11,ASSQDIGGGYT
TRBJ2-3,TRBV11-2,TRBD2,14,ASSLDLAGGTDTQY
TRBJ2-1,TRBV4-1,TRBD2,15,ASRGLAGESSYNEQF
TRBJ1-2,TRBV7-3,-,11,ASSAGEGWGYT
TRBJ2-7,TRBV4-1,-,12,ASSQVLTGYEQY
TRBJ2-7,TRBV28,-,11,AALGRGSYEQY
TRBJ1-4,TRBV4-1,-,15,ASSQPTVGRPDEKLF